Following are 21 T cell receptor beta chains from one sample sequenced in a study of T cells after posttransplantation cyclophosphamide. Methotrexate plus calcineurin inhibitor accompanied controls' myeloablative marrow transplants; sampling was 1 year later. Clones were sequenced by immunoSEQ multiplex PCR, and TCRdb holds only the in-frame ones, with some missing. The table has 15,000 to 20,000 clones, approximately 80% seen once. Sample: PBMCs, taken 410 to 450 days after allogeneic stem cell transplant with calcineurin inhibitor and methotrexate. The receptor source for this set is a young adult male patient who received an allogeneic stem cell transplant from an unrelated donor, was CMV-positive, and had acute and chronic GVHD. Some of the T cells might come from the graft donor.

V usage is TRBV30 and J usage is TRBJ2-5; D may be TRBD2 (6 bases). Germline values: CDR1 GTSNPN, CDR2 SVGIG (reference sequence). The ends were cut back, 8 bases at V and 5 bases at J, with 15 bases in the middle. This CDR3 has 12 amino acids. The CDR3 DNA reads TGTGCCGGCTCACTAGCCTGGGAGACCCAGTACTTC. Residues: CAGSLAWETQYF. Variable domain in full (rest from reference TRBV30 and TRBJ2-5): SQTIHQWPATLVQPVGSPLSLECTVEGTSNPNLYWYRQAAGRGLQLLFYSVGIGQISSEVPQNLSASRPQDRQFILSSKKLLLSDSGFYLCAGSLAWETQYFGPGTRLLVL.

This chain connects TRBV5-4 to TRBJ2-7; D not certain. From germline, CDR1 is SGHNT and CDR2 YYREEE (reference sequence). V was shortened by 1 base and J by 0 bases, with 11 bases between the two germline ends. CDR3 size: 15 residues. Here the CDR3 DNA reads TGTGCCAGCAGCTTGAGCGAGCGACTCTCCTACGAGCAGTACTTC. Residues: CASSLSERLSYEQYF.

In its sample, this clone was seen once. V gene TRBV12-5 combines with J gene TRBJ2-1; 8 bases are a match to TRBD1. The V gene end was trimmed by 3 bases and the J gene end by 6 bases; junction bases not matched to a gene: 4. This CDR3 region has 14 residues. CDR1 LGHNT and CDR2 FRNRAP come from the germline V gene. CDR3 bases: TGTGCTAGTGGTTTCGGACAGGGACCCAATGAGCAGTTCTTC. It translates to CASGFGQGPNEQFF.

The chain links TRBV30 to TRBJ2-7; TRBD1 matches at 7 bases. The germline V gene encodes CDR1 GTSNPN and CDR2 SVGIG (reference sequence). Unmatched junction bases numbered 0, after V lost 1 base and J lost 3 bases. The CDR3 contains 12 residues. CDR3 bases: TGTGCCTGGAGTGGACAGGGCTACGAGCAGTACTTC. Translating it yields CAWSGQGYEQYF.

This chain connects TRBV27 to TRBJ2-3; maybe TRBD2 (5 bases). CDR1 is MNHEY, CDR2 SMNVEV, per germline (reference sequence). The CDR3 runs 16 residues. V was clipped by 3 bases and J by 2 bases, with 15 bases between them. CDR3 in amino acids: CASSFVSGYYTDTQYF. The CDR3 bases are TGTGCCAGCAGTTTCGTCTCGGGATATTACACAGATACGCAGTATTTT.

The CDR3 sequence: CSVDQAGMNEKLFF. CDR3 sequence (DNA): TGCAGCGTTGACCAGGCAGGGATGAATGAAAAACTGTTTTTT. V usage is TRBV29-1 and J usage is TRBJ1-4, with D possibly being TRBD1 (5 bases). The CDR3 length is 14 residues. V shed 3 bases and J shed 5 bases, with 13 bases lying between them. CDR1 is SQVTM and CDR2 is ANQGSEA in the germline V gene.

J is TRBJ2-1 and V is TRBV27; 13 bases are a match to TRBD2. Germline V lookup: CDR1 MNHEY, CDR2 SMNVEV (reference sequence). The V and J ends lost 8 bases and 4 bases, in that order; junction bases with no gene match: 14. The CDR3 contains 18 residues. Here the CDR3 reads CASFSLLAGGPNYNEQFF. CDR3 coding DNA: TGTGCCAGCTTTTCATTACTAGCGGGGGGGCCGAATTACAATGAGCAGTTCTTC.

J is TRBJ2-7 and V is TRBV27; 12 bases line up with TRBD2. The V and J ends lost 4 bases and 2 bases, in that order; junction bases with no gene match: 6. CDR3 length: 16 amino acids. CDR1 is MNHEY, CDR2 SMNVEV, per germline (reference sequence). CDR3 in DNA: TGTGCCAGCAGTTCCCCCTCTAGCGGGAGGGCCTACGAGCAGTACTTC. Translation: CASSSPSSGRAYEQYF.

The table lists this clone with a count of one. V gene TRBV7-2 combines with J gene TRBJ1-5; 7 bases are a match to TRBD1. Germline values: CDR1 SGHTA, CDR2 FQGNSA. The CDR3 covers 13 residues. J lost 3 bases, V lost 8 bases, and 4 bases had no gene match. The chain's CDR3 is CASGGQSNQPQHF. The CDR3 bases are TGTGCCAGCGGGGGACAGTCCAATCAGCCCCAGCATTTT.

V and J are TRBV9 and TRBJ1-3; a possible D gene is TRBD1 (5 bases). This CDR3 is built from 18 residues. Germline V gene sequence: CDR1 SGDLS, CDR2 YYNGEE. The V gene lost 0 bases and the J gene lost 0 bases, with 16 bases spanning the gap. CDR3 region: CASSVDPQRDSSGNTIYF. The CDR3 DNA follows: TGTGCCAGCAGCGTAGACCCCCAAAGGGACTCCTCTGGAAACACCATATATTTT.

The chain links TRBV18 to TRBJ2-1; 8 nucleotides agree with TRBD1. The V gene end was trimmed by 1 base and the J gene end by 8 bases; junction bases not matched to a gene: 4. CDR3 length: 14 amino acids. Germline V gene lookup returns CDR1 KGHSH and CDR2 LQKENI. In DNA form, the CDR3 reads TGTGCCAGCTCACCACTGGACAGGGTACATGAGCAGTTCTTC. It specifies CASSPLDRVHEQFF.

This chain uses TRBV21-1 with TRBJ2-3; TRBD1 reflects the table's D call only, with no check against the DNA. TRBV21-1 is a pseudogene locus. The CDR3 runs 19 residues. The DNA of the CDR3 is TGTGCCAGCAGCAAACCCCCTGGGGGCACAGGGTGTGGCACAGATACGCAGTATTTT. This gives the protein CASSKPPGGTGCGTDTQYF.

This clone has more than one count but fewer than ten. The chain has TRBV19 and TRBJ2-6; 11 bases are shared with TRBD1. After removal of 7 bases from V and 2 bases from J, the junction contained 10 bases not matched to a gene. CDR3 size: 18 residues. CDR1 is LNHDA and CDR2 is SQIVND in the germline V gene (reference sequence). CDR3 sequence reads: CASNDPGQGEPGANVLTF. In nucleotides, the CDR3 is TGTGCCAGTAACGATCCGGGACAGGGGGAACCTGGGGCCAACGTCCTGACTTTC. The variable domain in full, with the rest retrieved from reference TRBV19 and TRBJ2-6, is DGGITQSPKYLFRKEGQNVTLSCEQNLNHDAMYWYRQDPGQGLRLIYYSQIVNDFQKGDIAEGYSVSREKKESFPLTVTSAQKNPTAFYLCASNDPGQGEPGANVLTFGAGSRLTVL.

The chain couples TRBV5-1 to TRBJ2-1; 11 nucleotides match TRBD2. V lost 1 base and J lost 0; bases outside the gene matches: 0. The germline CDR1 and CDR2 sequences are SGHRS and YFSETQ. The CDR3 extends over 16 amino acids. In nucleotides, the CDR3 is TGCGCCAGCAGCTTGACTAGCGGGAGCTCCTACAATGAGCAGTTCTTC. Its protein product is CASSLTSGSSYNEQFF.

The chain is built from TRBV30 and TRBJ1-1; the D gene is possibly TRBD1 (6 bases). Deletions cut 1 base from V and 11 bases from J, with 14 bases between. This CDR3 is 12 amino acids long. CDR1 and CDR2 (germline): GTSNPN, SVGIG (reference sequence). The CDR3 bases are TGTGCCTGGAGTGCGTTAACAGGGTCTGCTTTCTTT. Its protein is CAWSALTGSAFF.

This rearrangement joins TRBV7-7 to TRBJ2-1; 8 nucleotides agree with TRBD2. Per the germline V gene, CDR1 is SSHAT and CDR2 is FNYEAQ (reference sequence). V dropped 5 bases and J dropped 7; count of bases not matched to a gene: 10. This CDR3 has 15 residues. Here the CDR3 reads CASSPNPGGSNEQFF. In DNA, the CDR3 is TGTGCCAGCAGCCCAAACCCGGGGGGGTCGAATGAGCAGTTCTTC.

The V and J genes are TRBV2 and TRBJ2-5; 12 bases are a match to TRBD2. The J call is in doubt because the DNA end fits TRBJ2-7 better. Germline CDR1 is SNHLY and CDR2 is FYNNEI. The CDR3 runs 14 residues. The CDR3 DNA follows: TGTGCCAGCCGAACTAGCGGGGGGAGCTACGAGCAGTACTTC. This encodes CASRTSGGSYEQYF.

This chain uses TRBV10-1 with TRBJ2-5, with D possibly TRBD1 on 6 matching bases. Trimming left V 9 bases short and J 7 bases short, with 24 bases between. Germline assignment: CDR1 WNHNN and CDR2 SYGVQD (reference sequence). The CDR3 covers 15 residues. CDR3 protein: CARGAPPLTKRTQYF. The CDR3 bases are TGCGCCAGGGGGGCCCCCCCCCTAACCAAGAGGACCCAGTACTTC.

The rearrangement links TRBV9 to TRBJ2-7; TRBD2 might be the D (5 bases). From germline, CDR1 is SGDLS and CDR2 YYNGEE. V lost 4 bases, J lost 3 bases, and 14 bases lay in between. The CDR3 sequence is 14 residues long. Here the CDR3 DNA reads TGTGCCAGCAGCCCTCGAACTAGTAACTACGAGCAGTACTTC. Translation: CASSPRTSNYEQYF. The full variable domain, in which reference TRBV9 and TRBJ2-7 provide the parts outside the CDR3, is DSGVTQTPKHLITATGQRVTLRCSPRSGDLSVYWYQQSLDQGLQFLIQYYNGEERAKGNILERFSAQQFPDLHSELNLSSLELGDSALYFCASSPRTSNYEQYFGPGTRLTVT.

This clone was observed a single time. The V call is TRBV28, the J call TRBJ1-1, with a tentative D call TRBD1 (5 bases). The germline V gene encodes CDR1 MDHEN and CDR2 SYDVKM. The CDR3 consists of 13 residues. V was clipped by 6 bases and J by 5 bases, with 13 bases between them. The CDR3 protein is CASSGPRGTEAFF. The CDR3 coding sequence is TGTGCCAGCAGCGGACCAAGGGGAACTGAAGCTTTCTTT.

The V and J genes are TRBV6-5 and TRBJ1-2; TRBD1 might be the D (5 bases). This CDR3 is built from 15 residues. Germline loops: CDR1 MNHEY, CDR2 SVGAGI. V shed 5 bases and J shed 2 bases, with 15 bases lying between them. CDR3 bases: TGTGCCAGCAGTCCGACGGGGGGGAACAACTATGGCTACACCTTC. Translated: CASSPTGGNNYGYTF.